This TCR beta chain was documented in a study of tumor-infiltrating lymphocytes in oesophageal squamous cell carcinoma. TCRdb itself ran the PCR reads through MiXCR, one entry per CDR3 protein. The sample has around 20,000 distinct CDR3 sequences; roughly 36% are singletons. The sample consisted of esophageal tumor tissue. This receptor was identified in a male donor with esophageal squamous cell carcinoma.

CDR3 bases: TGTGCCAGCTCAATATACAGGGGGCCTGGCTACACCTTC. Its translation: CASSIYRGPGYTF. The chain recombines TRBV18 with TRBJ1-2; 9 bases line up with TRBD1. V trimming: 5 bases; J trimming: 7 bases; junction bases outside the gene matches: 5. The CDR3 runs 13 residues. Germline CDR1 is KGHSH and CDR2 is LQKENI.